This TCR beta chain was retrieved from a study of cytomegalovirus exposure and HLA in healthy donors. Study at large: Of the donors genotyped, several hundred in all, 75% to 90% fell in the Caucasian-associated ancestry cluster.

It was with 60 Vbeta and 13 Jbeta primers that the PCR ran. The method was immunoSEQ multiplex PCR; TCRdb's version includes in-frame clones alone and lacks a portion of them. The sample has about 180,000 clones; 77% are singletons. The CDR3 totals 12 residues. CDR1 and CDR2 from the germline V gene are MGHDK and SYGVNS. Germline trimming cut 9 bases from V and 2 bases from J; bases unmatched to any gene: 3. General study points: An analysis done earlier found most TCR beta V segments productive about 87% or about 30% of the time. Accurate prediction of HLA-A and HLA-B alleles (for most subjects) was reportedly achieved from TCR beta sequences.

A word on this clone: What it recognizes is unknown.

The receptor's source is a man younger than 30 in good health and CMV-seronegative. Sequenced sample: PBMCs. The J gene is TRBJ1-1, the V gene TRBV25-1; 7 nucleotides line up with TRBD1. CDR3 nucleotide sequence: TGTGCCAGTAGACAGGGTAACACTGAAGCTTTCTTT. Amino acid sequence: CASRQGNTEAFF.